This TCR beta chain comes out of a study of somatic mutations in cytotoxic T cells in rheumatoid arthritis. Germline assignment: CDR1 MNHNS and CDR2 SASEGT. Trimming took 1 base from V and 8 from J; bases not matched to a gene: 7. CDR3 size: 15 residues. TCRdb keeps only in-frame clones here, not all; method: immunoSEQ multiplex PCR. The table includes tens of thousands of clones, about 80% detected once. Positive magnetic bead selection was used to isolate CD4+ and CD8+ cells; purity was checked by flow cytometry. The sequencing input was CD8+ T cells sorted from blood. This TCR was sampled from an adult with rheumatoid arthritis. This chain joins TRBV6-1 and TRBJ1-4, with 7 bases that match TRBD1. The CDR3 nucleotides are TGTGCCAGCAGTGAAGGACAGGGCGAAGGCGAAAAACTGTTTTTT. It encodes CASSEGQGEGEKLFF.